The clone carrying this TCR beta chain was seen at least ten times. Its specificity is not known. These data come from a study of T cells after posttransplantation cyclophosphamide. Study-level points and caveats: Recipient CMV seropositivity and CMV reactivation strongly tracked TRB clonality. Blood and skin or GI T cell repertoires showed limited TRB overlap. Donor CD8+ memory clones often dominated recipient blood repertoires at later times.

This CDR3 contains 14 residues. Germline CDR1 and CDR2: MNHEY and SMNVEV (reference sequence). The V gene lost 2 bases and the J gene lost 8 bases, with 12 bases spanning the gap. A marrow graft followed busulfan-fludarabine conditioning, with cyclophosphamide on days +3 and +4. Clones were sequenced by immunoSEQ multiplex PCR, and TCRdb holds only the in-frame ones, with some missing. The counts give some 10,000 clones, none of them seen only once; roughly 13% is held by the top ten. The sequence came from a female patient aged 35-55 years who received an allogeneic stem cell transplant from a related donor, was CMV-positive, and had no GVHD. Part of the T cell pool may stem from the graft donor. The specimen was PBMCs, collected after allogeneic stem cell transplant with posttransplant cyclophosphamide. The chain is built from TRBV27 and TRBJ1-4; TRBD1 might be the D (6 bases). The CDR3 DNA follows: TGTGCCAGCAGTTTAAACAGGGCAAAAGAAAAACTGTTTTTT. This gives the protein CASSLNRAKEKLFF.